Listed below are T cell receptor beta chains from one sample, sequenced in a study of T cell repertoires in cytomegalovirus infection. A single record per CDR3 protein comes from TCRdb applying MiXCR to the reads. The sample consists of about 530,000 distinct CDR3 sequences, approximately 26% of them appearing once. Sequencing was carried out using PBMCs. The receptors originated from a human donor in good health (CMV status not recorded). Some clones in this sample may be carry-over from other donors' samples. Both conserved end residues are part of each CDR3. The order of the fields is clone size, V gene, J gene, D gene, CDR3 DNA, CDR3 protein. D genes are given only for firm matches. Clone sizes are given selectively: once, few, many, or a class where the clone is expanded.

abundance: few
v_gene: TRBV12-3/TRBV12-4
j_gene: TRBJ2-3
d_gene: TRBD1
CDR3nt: TGTGCCAGCAGACCTACAGGGGTAGGGGATACGCAGTATTTT
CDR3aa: CASRPTGVGDTQYF

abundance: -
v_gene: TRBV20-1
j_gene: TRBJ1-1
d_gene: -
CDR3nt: TGCAGTGCTAGGCCGGGACGCCAGTCCATGAACACTGAAGCTTTCTTT
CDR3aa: CSARPGRQSMNTEAFF

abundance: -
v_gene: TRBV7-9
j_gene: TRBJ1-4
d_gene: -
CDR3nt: TGTGCCAGCAGCTTGGGCACCCTGTCAACTAATGAAAAACTGTTTTTT
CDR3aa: CASSLGTLSTNEKLFF

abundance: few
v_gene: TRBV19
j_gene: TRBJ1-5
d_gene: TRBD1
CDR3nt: TGTGCCAGTGAGGACAGGAGCAATCAGCCCCAGCATTTT
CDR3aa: CASEDRSNQPQHF

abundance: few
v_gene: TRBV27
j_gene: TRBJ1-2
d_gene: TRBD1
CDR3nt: TGTGCCAGCAGTCTTACAGGGGCGGGGAACTATGGCTACACCTTC
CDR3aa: CASSLTGAGNYGYTF

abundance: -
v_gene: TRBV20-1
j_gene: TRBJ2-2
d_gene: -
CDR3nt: TGCAGTGCTAGAGATCTCTACAGGGACACGAACACCGGGGAGCTGTTTTTT
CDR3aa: CSARDLYRDTNTGELFF

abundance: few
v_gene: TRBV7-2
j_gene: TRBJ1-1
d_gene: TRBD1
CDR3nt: TGTGCCAGCAGCTTACTCACAGGGGTAATGGGTGAAGCTTTCTTT
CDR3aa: CASSLLTGVMGEAFF

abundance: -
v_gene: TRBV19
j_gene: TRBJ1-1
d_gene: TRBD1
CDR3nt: TGTGCCAGTAGTGGGGACAGGGGGCGAAATCCCATGAACACTGAAGCTTTCTTT
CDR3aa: CASSGDRGRNPMNTEAFF

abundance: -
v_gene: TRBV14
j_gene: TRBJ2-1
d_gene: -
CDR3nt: TGTGCCAGCAGCCAAGTTATTATGACGTTCTTC
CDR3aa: CASSQVIMTFF

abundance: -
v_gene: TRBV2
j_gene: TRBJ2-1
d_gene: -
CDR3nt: TGTGCCAGCAGTGAAGCCCGGGGAGGACGCCTTTCGCGGCAGTTCTTC
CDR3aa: CASSEARGGRLSRQFF

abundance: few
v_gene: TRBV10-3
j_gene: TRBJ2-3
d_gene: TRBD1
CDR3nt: TGTGCCACCCGGGACAGTGTCACAGATACGCAGTATTTT
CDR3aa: CATRDSVTDTQYF

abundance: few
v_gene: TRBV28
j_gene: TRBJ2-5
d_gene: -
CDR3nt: TGTGCCAGCAGTTCAACTCTCCCCCAGGGCCCCGGGGAGACCCAGTACTTC
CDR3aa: CASSSTLPQGPGETQYF

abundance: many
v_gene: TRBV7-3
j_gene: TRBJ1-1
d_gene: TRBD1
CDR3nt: TGTGCCAGCAGCTTAAAAGGGGGCGCTGGCACTGAAGCTTTCTTT
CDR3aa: CASSLKGGAGTEAFF

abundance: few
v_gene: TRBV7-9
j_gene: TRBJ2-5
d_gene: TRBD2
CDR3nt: TGTGCCAGCAGCTTAGTGACTAGCGGCGGAGTTCACCAAGAGACCCAGTACTTC
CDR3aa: CASSLVTSGGVHQETQYF

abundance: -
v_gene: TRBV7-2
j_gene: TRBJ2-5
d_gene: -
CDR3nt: TGTGCCAGCAGCTCCCACCAGGGGTCAGGAGAGACCCAGTACTTC
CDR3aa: CASSSHQGSGETQYF

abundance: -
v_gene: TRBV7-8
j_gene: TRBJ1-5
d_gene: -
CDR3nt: TGTGCCAGCAGCTCACAGACAGAGTATAGCAATCAGCCCCTGCATTTT
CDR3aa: CASSSQTEYSNQPLHF

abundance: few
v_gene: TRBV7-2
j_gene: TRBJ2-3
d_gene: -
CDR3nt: TGTGCCAGCAGCGACGTAGGAGATACGCAGTATTTT
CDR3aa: CASSDVGDTQYF

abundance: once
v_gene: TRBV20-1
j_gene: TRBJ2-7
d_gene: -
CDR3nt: TGCAGTGCTAGAGTGTCTCATACCTACGAGCAGTACTTC
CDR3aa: CSARVSHTYEQYF

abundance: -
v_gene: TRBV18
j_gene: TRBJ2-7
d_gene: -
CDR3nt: TGTGCCAGCTCCCCAGGACATACCTCCTACGAGCAGTACTTC
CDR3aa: CASSPGHTSYEQYF

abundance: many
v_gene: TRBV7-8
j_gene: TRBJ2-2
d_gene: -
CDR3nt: TGTGCCAGCAGCGTCGGGACCACGAACACCGGGGAGCTGTTTTTT
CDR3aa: CASSVGTTNTGELFF

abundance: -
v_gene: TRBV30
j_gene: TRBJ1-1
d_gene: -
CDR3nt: TGTGCCTGGAGTTGGATGAACACTGAAGCTTTCTTT
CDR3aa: CAWSWMNTEAFF

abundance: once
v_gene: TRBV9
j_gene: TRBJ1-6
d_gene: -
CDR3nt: TGTGCCAGCAGCGATATAAGTCTAGGTGATAATTCACCCCTCCACTTT
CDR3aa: CASSDISLGDNSPLHF

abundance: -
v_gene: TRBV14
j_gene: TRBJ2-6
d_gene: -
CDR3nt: TGTGCCAGCAGCCAAGTTTTTGACTCTGGGGCCAACGTCCTGACTTTC
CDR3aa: CASSQVFDSGANVLTF

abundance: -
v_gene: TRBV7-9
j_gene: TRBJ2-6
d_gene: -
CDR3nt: TGTGCCAGCTCTTCTCGGACGCAGATTTCTGGGGCCAACGTCCTGACTTTC
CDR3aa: CASSSRTQISGANVLTF

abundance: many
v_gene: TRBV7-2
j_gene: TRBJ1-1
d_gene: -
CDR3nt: TGTGCCAGCAGCTTTCGTCCGGACGCTGAAGCTTTCTTT
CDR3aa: CASSFRPDAEAFF

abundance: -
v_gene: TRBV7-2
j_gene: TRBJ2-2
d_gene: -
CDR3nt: TGTGCCAGCAGCTTTCGGAGGGGCTCGAACACCGGGGAGCTGTTTTTT
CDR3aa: CASSFRRGSNTGELFF

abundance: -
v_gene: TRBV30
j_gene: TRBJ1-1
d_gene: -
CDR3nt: TGTGCCCACGACCATCCGGAGCCCCCTGAAGCTTTCTTT
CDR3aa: CAHDHPEPPEAFF

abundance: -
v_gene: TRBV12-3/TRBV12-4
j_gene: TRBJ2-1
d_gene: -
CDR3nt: TGTGCCAGCAGTTCAGGGTTGGGGACTCGGGAGCAGTTCTTC
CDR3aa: CASSSGLGTREQFF

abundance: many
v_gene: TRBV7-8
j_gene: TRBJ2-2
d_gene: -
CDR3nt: TGTGCCAGCAGCTTAGTACCAGGGCTGAACACCGGGGAGCTGTTTTTT
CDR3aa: CASSLVPGLNTGELFF

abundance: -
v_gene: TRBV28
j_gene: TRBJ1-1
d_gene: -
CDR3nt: TGTGCCAGCAGTTTCTCCGGGACCCCTCTGCAGGCTTTCTTT
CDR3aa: CASSFSGTPLQAFF

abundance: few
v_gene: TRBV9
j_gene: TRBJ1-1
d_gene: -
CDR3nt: TGTGCCAGCAGCCCCGTTATAACTGAAGCTTTCTTT
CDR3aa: CASSPVITEAFF

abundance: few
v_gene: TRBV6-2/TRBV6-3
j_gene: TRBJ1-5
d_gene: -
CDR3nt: TGTGCCAGCAGTGACCCCGCTCCGGTTAGCAATCAGCCCCAGCATTTT
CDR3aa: CASSDPAPVSNQPQHF

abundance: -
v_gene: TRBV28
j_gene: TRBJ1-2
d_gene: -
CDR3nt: TGTGCCAGCAGCTCCCTCACCGGGTACGGCTATGGCTACACCTTC
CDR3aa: CASSSLTGYGYGYTF

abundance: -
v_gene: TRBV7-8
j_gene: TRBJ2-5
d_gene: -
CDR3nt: TGTGCCAGCTTCCTCACTAGTAGGGCTGAGACCCAGTACTTC
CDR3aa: CASFLTSRAETQYF

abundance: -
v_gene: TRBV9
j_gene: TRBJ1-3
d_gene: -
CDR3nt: TGTGCCAGCAGCGTAGAAGGGTTAGGAAACACCATATATTTT
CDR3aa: CASSVEGLGNTIYF

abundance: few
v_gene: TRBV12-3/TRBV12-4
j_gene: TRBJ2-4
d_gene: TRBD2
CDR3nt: TGTGCCAGCAGCTTGACTAGCGGGAGGTTGAACATTCAGTACTTC
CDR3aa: CASSLTSGRLNIQYF

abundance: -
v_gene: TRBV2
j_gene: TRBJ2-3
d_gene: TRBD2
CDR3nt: TGTGCCAGCAGTTCGCCGGGACTAGCGGTAACAGATACGCAGTATTTT
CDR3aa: CASSSPGLAVTDTQYF

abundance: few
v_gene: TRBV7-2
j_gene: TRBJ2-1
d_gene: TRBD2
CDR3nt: TGTGCCAGCAGCTTAATTCTAGCGGGAGGCAATGAGCAGTTCTTC
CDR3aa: CASSLILAGGNEQFF

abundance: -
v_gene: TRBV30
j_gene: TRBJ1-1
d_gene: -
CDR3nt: TGTGCCTGGAGTACAGACGGAGATGAAGCTTTCTTT
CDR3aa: CAWSTDGDEAFF

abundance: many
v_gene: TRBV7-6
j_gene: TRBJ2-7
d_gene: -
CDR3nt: TGTGCCAGCAGCTCAGTGCAGGCCAGGCTTGGGGAGCAGTACTTC
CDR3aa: CASSSVQARLGEQYF

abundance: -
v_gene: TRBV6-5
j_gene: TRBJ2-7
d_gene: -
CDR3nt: TGTGCCAGCAGTCCCGTAGGGACACTCACCTACGAGCAGTACTTC
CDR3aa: CASSPVGTLTYEQYF

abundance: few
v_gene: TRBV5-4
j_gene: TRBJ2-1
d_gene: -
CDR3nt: TGTGCCAGCAGCCTGGGGGGGGCGGGAGTAGGGGAGTTCTTC
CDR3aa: CASSLGGAGVGEFF

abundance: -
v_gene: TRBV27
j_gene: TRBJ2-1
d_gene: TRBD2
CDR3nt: TGTGCCAGCAGTAGGGGACTAGCGGGCCTCAATGAGCAGTTCTTC
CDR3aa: CASSRGLAGLNEQFF

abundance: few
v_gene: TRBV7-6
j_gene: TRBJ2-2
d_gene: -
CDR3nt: TGTGCCAGCAGCGGCCCCGGCGGGACGAACACCGGGGAGCTGTTTTTT
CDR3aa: CASSGPGGTNTGELFF

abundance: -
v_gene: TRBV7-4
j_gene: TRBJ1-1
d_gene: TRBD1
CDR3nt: TGTGCCAGCAGTTACGGACAGGGTAGACCTGAAGCTTTCTTT
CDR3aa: CASSYGQGRPEAFF

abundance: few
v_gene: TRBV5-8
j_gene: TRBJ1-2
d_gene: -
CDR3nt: TGTGCCAGCAGCTTCGCGAGTGGCTACACCTTC
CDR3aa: CASSFASGYTF

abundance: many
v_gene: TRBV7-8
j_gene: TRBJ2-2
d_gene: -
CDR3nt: TGTGCCAGCAGCTTAGCGGAGACCGGGGAGCTGTTTTTT
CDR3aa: CASSLAETGELFF

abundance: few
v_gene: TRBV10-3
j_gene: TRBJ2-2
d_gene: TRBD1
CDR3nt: TGTGCCATCGGCGACAGGGTTCGGGAGAACACCGGGGAGCTGTTTTTT
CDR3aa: CAIGDRVRENTGELFF

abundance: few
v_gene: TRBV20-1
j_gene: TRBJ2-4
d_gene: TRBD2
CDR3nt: TGCAGTGCTATTAGGACTAGCGGGGAAAACATTCAGTACTTC
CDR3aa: CSAIRTSGENIQYF

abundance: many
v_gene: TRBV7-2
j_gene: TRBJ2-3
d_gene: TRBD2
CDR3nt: TGTGCCAGCAGCTCACAAAGCGGGAGGGCAGATACGCAGTATTTT
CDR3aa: CASSSQSGRADTQYF

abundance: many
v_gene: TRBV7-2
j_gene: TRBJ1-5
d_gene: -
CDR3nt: TGTGCCAGCAGCTGGGCAGAGTATCAGCCCCAGCATTTT
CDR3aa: CASSWAEYQPQHF

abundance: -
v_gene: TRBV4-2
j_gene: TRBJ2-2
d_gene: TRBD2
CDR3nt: TGTGCCAGCAGCCAAGATACTAGCGGGAGTGTTGGCACCGGGGAGCTGTTTTTT
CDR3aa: CASSQDTSGSVGTGELFF

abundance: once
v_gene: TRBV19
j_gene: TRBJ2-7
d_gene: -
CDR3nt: TGTGCATCAGGAGGGCCCTACGAGCAGTACTTC
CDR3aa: CASGGPYEQYF

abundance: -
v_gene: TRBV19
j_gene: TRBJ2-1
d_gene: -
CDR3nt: TGTGCCAGTAGTGGTGGGTCAACGCCGTACAATGAGCAGTTCTTC
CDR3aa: CASSGGSTPYNEQFF